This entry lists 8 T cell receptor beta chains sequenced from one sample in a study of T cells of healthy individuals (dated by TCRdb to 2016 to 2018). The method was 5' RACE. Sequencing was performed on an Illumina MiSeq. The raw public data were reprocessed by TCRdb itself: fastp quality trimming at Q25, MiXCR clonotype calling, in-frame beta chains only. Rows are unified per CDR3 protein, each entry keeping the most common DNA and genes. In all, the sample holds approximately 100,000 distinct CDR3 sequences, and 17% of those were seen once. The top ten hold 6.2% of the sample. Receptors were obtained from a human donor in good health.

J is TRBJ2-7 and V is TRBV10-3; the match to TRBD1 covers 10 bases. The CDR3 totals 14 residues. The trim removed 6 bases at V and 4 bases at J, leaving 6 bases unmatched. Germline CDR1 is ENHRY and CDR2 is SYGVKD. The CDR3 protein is CAIRTGTGAYEQYF. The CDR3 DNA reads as TGTGCCATCAGGACCGGGACAGGGGCATACGAGCAGTACTTC.

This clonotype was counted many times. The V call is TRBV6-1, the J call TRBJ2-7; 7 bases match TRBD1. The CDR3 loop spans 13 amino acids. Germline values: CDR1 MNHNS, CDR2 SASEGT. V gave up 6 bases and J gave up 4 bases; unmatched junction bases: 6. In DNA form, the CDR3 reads TGTGCCAGCAGAACCCGGGACAGTTACGAGCAGTACTTC. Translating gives CASRTRDSYEQYF.

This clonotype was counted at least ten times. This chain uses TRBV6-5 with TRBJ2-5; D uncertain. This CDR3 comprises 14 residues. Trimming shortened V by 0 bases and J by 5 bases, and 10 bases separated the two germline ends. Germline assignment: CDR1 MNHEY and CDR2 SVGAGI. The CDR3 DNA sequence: TGTGCCAGCAGTTACTCCCGGGCCACGGAGACCCAGTACTTC. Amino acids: CASSYSRATETQYF.

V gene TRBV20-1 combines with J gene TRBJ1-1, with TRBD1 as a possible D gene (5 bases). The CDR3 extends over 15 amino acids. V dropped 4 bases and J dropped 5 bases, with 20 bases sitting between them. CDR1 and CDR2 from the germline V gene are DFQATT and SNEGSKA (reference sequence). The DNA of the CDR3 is TGCAGTGCTACCACCGGGGGGGACCCAAGGACTGAAGCTTTCTTT. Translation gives CSATTGGDPRTEAFF.

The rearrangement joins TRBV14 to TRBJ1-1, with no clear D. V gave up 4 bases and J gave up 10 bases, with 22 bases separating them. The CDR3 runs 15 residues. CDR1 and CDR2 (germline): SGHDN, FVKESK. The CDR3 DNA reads TGTGCCAGCAGCCGGGTCAATTCGAGGGCCATTGGAGCTTTCTTT. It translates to CASSRVNSRAIGAFF.

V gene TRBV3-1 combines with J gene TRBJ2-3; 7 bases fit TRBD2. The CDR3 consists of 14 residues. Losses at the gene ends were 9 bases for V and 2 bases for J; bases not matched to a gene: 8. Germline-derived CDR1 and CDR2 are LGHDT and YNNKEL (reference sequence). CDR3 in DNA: TGTGCCAGTGGACTAGGGATCTACACAGATACGCAGTATTTT. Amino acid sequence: CASGLGIYTDTQYF.

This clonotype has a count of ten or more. The CDR3 reads CAASPERALNEKLFF. CDR3 bases: TGTGCCGCATCCCCCGAAAGGGCGCTTAATGAAAAACTGTTTTTT. The J gene is TRBJ1-4, the V gene TRBV28; D remains ambiguous. Trimming removed 11 bases at V and 4 bases at J, with 20 bases between. The length of the CDR3 is 15 residues. The germline CDR1 and CDR2 sequences are MDHEN and SYDVKM.

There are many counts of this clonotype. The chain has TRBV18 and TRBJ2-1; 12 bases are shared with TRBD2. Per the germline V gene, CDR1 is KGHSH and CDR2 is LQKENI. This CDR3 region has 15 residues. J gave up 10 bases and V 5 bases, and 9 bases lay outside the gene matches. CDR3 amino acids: CASSKLAGGPWEQFF. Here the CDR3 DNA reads TGTGCCAGCTCAAAGCTAGCGGGAGGGCCGTGGGAGCAGTTCTTC.